These 26 T cell receptor beta chains were all obtained from the same sample, sequenced in a study of technical replicates of blood from several donors. Some clones are missing from TCRdb's copy, which holds only in-frame ones; the method was immunoSEQ multiplex PCR. The top ten clones hold approximately 0.45% of a sample with tens of thousands of clones, 85% to 95% of them seen once. Material for sequencing was T cells isolated from PBMCs. These receptors all come from a human donor in good health.

J is TRBJ2-3 and V is TRBV30; TRBD2 is a possible D gene (6 bases). The V end lost 6 bases, the J end lost 4 bases, and 20 bases lay between the germline ends. The V gene's germline CDR1 is GTSNPN and CDR2 SVGIG (reference sequence). CDR3 length: 15 amino acids. CDR3 DNA: TGTGCCTGCCTCGACGGGCGGGACGGCCCAGATACGCAGTATTTT. This translates into CACLDGRDGPDTQYF.

The chain combines TRBV1 with TRBJ2-2; no check of the table's D call, TRBD2, against the DNA was made. TRBV1 is assigned pseudogene status. The length of the CDR3 is 18 residues. The DNA for the CDR3 is TGCACCAGCAGCCAAGGCCCCCATCTGCGGGATTATTCAGGGGAGCTGTTTTTT. Encoded protein: CTSSQGPHLRDYSGELFF.

The chain recombines TRBV4-1 with TRBJ2-3, with TRBD2 matching over 7 bases. The CDR3 totals 17 residues. Germline V gene lookup returns CDR1 MGHRA and CDR2 YSYEKL. V was clipped by 4 bases and J by 0 bases; unmatched bases: 10. The CDR3: CASSPMVQRESTDTQYF. In nucleotides, the CDR3 is TGCGCCAGCAGCCCTATGGTCCAGCGGGAAAGCACAGATACGCAGTATTTT.

In this sample, this clone turned up a few times. The chain recombines TRBV9 with TRBJ2-7; 7 bases map to TRBD1. This CDR3 comprises 14 residues. J was trimmed by 0 bases and V by 2 bases; bases with no gene match: 2. Germline loops: CDR1 SGDLS, CDR2 YYNGEE. The CDR3 loop reads CASSVGQSSYEQYF. Here the CDR3 DNA reads TGTGCCAGCAGCGTGGGACAGAGCTCCTACGAGCAGTACTTC.

This chain uses TRBV28 with TRBJ2-5; 7 nucleotides line up with TRBD1. The CDR3 runs to 14 residues. Germline V CDR1 and CDR2: MDHEN, SYDVKM. V lost 2 bases to trimming and J lost 7 bases; unmatched junction nucleotides: 7. CDR3 protein: CASSLEQGLGTQYF. CDR3 DNA sequence: TGTGCCAGCAGTTTAGAACAGGGGTTAGGGACCCAGTACTTC.

The V and J genes are TRBV7-9 and TRBJ2-2, with 11 bases matching TRBD2. This CDR3 is built from 15 residues. Losses at the gene ends were 5 bases for V and 5 bases for J; bases not matched to a gene: 4. Germline CDR1 and CDR2: SEHNR and FQNEAQ (reference sequence). The CDR3 DNA follows: TGTGCCAGCAGCCTCAGGACTAGCGGGACCGGGGAGCTGTTTTTT. Encoded protein: CASSLRTSGTGELFF.

V usage is TRBV6-5 and J usage is TRBJ1-2; D gene uncertain. Germline CDR1 reads MNHEY; CDR2 reads SVGAGI. This CDR3 has 14 amino acids. The V end lost 6 bases, the J end lost 1 base, and 12 bases lay between the germline ends. The CDR3 region has the DNA TGTGCCAGCAGGTGGGCAGCCCGTAACTATGGCTACACCTTC. Its translation is CASRWAARNYGYTF.

The rearrangement uses TRBV28 and TRBJ1-5, with TRBD1 identical over 12 bases. V lost 5 bases and J lost 7; bases outside the gene matches: 9. CDR3 length: 16 amino acids. Germline V lookup: CDR1 MDHEN, CDR2 SYDVKM. The DNA of the CDR3 is TGTGCCAGCAGTCCCCCGGGGACAGGGGGCTACCAGCCCCAGCATTTT. As protein: CASSPPGTGGYQPQHF.

The chain carries TRBV14 and TRBJ2-5; TRBD2 matches 10 bases. Germline V gene sequence: CDR1 SGHDN, CDR2 FVKESK. V was clipped by 0 bases and J by 5 bases; unmatched bases: 9. CDR3 length: 17 amino acids. The CDR3 DNA is TGTGCCAGCAGCCAAGAAAGGGCTAGCGGGAGAATGGAGACCCAGTACTTC. Protein: CASSQERASGRMETQYF.

The rearrangement uses TRBV27 and TRBJ2-7, with D possibly TRBD1 on 6 matching bases. The CDR3 has 14 amino acids. V shed 2 bases and J shed 5 bases, with 13 bases lying between them. Germline V gene data show CDR1 as MNHEY and CDR2 as SMNVEV (reference sequence). CDR3 coding DNA: TGTGCCAGCAGTTTAGACAGGATAGCCCACGAGCAGTACTTC. It is translated as CASSLDRIAHEQYF.

In its sample, this clone was seen once. One junction end does not reproduce the germline sequence, and a read error may be involved. The gene calls are TRBV7-7 and TRBJ2-3, with 8 nucleotides matching TRBD2. This CDR3 is 17 amino acids long. CDR1 SSHAT and CDR2 FNYEAQ come from the germline V gene (reference sequence). The CDR3 sequence is CASSLGVAGGLTDTQYF. The CDR3 DNA reads as TGTGCTAGCAGCTTAGGAGTGGCGGGAGGACTAACAGATACGCAGTATTTT.

The chain employs TRBV5-1 and TRBJ2-2; 7 bases are a match to TRBD1. Germline CDR1 is SGHRS and CDR2 is YFSETQ. The V and J ends lost 9 bases and 3 bases, in that order; junction bases with no gene match: 11. This CDR3 has 15 amino acids. CDR3 residues: CATQEGGPHTGELFF. CDR3 DNA: TGCGCCACCCAGGAAGGGGGCCCGCACACCGGGGAGCTGTTTTTT.

The chain employs TRBV11-3 and TRBJ2-3; no definite D call. This CDR3 has 12 residues. The V end lost 5 bases, the J end lost 4 bases, and 7 bases lay between the germline ends. Germline V gene data show CDR1 as SGHNT and CDR2 as YENEEA. CDR3 sequence reads: CASSKLSDTQYF. Here the CDR3 DNA reads TGTGCCAGCAGCAAGCTGTCAGATACGCAGTATTTT.

The chain employs TRBV4-1 and TRBJ2-7; D gene ambiguous. The CDR3 consists of 15 residues. The germline V gene has CDR1 MGHRA and CDR2 YSYEKL. V shed 0 bases and J shed 1 base, with 10 bases lying between them. The CDR3 protein is CASSQEPQPSYEQYF. DNA of the CDR3: TGCGCCAGCAGCCAAGAGCCACAGCCGTCCTACGAGCAGTACTTC.

The DNA for the CDR3 is TGTGCCAGCAGCGGCGGGACAGGGCCAGGAAACACCATATATTTT. Encoded protein: CASSGGTGPGNTIYF. The chain combines TRBV9 with TRBJ1-3; 9 bases map to TRBD1. Germline CDR1 reads SGDLS; CDR2 reads YYNGEE. After removal of 3 bases from V and 4 bases from J, the junction contained 5 bases not matched to a gene. There are 15 residues in the CDR3. Variable domain in full (rest from reference TRBV9 and TRBJ1-3): DSGVTQTPKHLITATGQRVTLRCSPRSGDLSVYWYQQSLDQGLQFLIQYYNGEERAKGNILERFSAQQFPDLHSELNLSSLELGDSALYFCASSGGTGPGNTIYFGEGSWLTVV.

This clone was observed a few times. The DNA for the CDR3 is TGTGCCAGCTCACCACGGGCATCTAGCGGGGCTGCTGAGCAGTTCTTC. This codes for CASSPRASSGAAEQFF. The chain couples TRBV18 to TRBJ2-1; 9 bases are shared with TRBD2. Germline V gene data show CDR1 as KGHSH and CDR2 as LQKENI. The CDR3 consists of 16 residues. V was clipped by 1 base and J by 9 bases; unmatched bases: 10.

The chain has TRBV19 and TRBJ2-1, with 8 bases that match TRBD1. With 4 bases clipped from V and 6 bases from J, the junction kept 5 bases outside the gene matches. There are 14 residues in the CDR3. CDR1 and CDR2 from the germline V gene are LNHDA and SQIVND (reference sequence). The CDR3 DNA reads TGTGCCAGTAGTACGGGACAGGACCTCAATGAGCAGTTCTTC. This codes for CASSTGQDLNEQFF.

This chain uses TRBV11-2 with TRBJ2-1, with 7 nucleotides matching TRBD2. Germline assignment: CDR1 SGHAT and CDR2 FQNNGV. The trim removed 1 base at V and 3 bases at J, leaving 0 bases unmatched. The CDR3 contains 14 residues. The CDR3 sequence: CASSLGTSYNEQFF. DNA of the CDR3: TGTGCCAGCAGCTTAGGGACTAGCTACAATGAGCAGTTCTTC.

The CDR3, as DNA: TGTGCCAGCAGCATCACAGGGATGCAGTACTTC. Its protein is CASSITGMQYF. The J gene is TRBJ2-7, the V gene TRBV5-6; maybe TRBD1 (6 bases). The CDR3 loop spans 11 amino acids. CDR1 is SGHDT and CDR2 is YYEEEE in the germline V gene. Trimming pared 4 bases from V and 9 bases from J, leaving 11 bases between. Looking up the rest from reference TRBV5-6 and TRBJ2-7 gives the full variable domain: DAGVTQSPTHLIKTRGQQVTLRCSPKSGHDTVSWYQQALGQGPQFIFQYYEEEERQRGNFPDRFSGHQFPNYSSELNVNALLLGDSALYLCASSITGMQYFGPGTRLTVT.

The sample holds one count of this clone. The CDR3 nucleotides read TGTGCCAGCAGTTTCGGGACTAGCCCACCTTACGAGCAGTACTTC. This translates into CASSFGTSPPYEQYF. The chain joins TRBV6-6 to TRBJ2-7; 9 bases align to TRBD2. The CDR3 covers 15 residues. V shed 4 bases and J 4 bases; nucleotides not matched to a gene: 8. The germline CDR1 and CDR2 sequences are MNHNY and SVGAGI (reference sequence).

V gene TRBV5-1 combines with J gene TRBJ1-1; TRBD1 matches 8 bases. This CDR3 has 14 residues. With V trimmed by 3 bases and J by 4 bases, 5 bases remained unmatched. Germline loops: CDR1 SGHRS, CDR2 YFSETQ. The CDR3: CASSSGDRGTEAFF. DNA for the CDR3: TGCGCCAGCAGCTCGGGAGACAGGGGCACTGAAGCTTTCTTT.

The rearrangement uses TRBV28 and TRBJ1-1; tentative D call: TRBD1 (5 bases). Per the germline V gene, CDR1 is MDHEN and CDR2 is SYDVKM. This CDR3 is built from 12 residues. V lost 4 bases and J lost 11, with 14 bases in between. The DNA for the CDR3 is TGTGCCAGCAGTTCCCGCACAGGTCGGGCTTTCTTT. It translates to CASSSRTGRAFF.

This clone was detected only once. The rearrangement uses TRBV15 and TRBJ2-7, with 8 bases aligning to TRBD1. The germline gives CDR1 LNHNV, CDR2 YYDKDF (reference sequence). Germline trimming cut 4 bases from V and 3 bases from J; bases unmatched to any gene: 5. This CDR3 contains 14 residues. As DNA, the CDR3 is TGTGCCACCAGCACCAGGACAGGGATCTACGAGCAGTACTTC. Protein product: CATSTRTGIYEQYF.

V gene TRBV9 combines with J gene TRBJ2-3; tentatively, D is TRBD2 (8 bases). The germline gives CDR1 SGDLS, CDR2 YYNGEE. V was shortened by 3 bases and J by 3 bases, with 23 bases between the two germline ends. This CDR3 spans 18 amino acids. In nucleotides, the CDR3 is TGTGCCAGCAGCGATGCGGGAGGCAGGGGGAGTGTAACAGATACGCAGTATTTT. Translation: CASSDAGGRGSVTDTQYF.

V is TRBV6-5 and J is TRBJ2-1; TRBD2 matches at 9 bases. The CDR3 has 15 residues. CDR1 and CDR2 from the germline V gene are MNHEY and SVGAGI. V lost 4 bases and J lost 0; bases outside the gene matches: 1. As DNA, the CDR3 is TGTGCCAGCAGTTTTAGCGGGAGCTCCTACAATGAGCAGTTCTTC. It encodes CASSFSGSSYNEQFF.

The chain has TRBV9 and TRBJ2-3; no firm D call. CDR1 SGDLS and CDR2 YYNGEE come from the germline V gene. Trimming pared 0 bases from V and 6 bases from J, leaving 11 bases between. The CDR3 contains 14 residues. CDR3 residues: CASSVDTAKDTQYF. DNA for the CDR3: TGTGCCAGCAGCGTAGACACAGCTAAGGATACGCAGTATTTT.